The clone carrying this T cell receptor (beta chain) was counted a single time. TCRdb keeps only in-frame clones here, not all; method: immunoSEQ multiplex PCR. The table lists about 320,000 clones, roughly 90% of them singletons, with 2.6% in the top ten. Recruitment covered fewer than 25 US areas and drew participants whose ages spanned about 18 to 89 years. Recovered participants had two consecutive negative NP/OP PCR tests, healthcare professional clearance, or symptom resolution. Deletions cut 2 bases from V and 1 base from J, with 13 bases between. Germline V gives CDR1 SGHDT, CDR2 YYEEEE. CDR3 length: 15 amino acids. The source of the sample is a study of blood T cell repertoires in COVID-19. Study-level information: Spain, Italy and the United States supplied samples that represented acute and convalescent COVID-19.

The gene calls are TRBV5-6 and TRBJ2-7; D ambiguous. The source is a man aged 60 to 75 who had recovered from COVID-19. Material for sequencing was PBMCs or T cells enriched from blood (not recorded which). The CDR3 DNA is TGTGCCAGCAGCTTCTTTTTTGCCGGTTCCTACGAGCAGTACTTC. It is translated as CASSFFFAGSYEQYF.